Shown below are 11 T cell receptor beta chains from a single sample sequenced in a study of blood T cell repertoires in COVID-19. Assay: immunoSEQ multiplex PCR; the TCRdb copy retains only in-frame clones and omits some. The table has roughly 26,000 clones, roughly 94% seen once. The material sequenced was peripheral blood. All receptors come from a human donor with active COVID-19. The donor label of this sample is uncertain.

The CDR3 here is CAWSVGGHEFYNEQFF. For the CDR3, the DNA is TGTGCCTGGAGTGTAGGGGGACACGAGTTCTACAATGAGCAGTTCTTC. This chain uses TRBV30 with TRBJ2-1; D is perhaps TRBD1 (6 bases). The V end was cut by 0 bases, the J end by 3 bases, with 15 bases between. Germline V gene lookup returns CDR1 GTSNPN and CDR2 SVGIG (reference sequence). CDR3 length: 16 amino acids.

The rearrangement joins TRBV24-1 to TRBJ2-1, with a weak D call TRBD2 (6 bases). Deletions cut 6 bases from V and 8 bases from J, with 16 bases between. The CDR3 is 14 amino acids. Germline loops: CDR1 KGHDR, CDR2 SFDVKD. The CDR3 here is CATSKGRPGDEQFF. The CDR3 DNA is TGTGCCACCAGTAAGGGGAGGCCGGGGGATGAGCAGTTCTTC.

In DNA, the CDR3 is TGCGCCAGCAGTGAGTCTAAGGGAGCCGATGAGCAGTTCTTC. It encodes CASSESKGADEQFF. This chain connects TRBV10-2 to TRBJ2-1; maybe TRBD2 (5 bases). CDR1 and CDR2 from the germline V gene are WSHSY and SAAADI. V shed 0 bases and J shed 8 bases, with 11 bases lying between them. This CDR3 contains 14 residues.

The genes are TRBV28 and TRBJ2-7; D is possibly TRBD2 (7 bases). V lost 2 bases, J lost 1 base, and 21 bases lay in between. Looked up from germline, CDR1 is MDHEN and CDR2 is SYDVKM. This CDR3 has 18 residues. The CDR3 bases are TGTGCCAGCAGTTTAGAGGGTAGGGGGAGACTAGCATCCTACGAGCAGTACTTC. Translating it yields CASSLEGRGRLASYEQYF.

This chain links TRBV30 with TRBJ1-5, with no clear D. This CDR3 has 15 residues. Germline V lookup: CDR1 GTSNPN, CDR2 SVGIG (reference sequence). Trimming removed 0 bases at V and 3 bases at J, with 12 bases between. DNA of the CDR3: TGTGCCTGGAGTGTTTCAGTGACACTCAATCAGCCCCAGCATTTT. Protein: CAWSVSVTLNQPQHF.

CDR3 in amino acids: CASMTSGETQYF. In DNA, the CDR3 is TGTGCCAGCATGACTAGCGGGGAGACCCAGTACTTC. The V gene is TRBV27, the J gene TRBJ2-5, with 10 bases lining up with TRBD2. This CDR3 has 12 residues. The V segment lost 7 bases and the J segment 5 bases; nucleotides outside the gene matches: 1. CDR1 is MNHEY, CDR2 SMNVEV, per germline (reference sequence).

The J gene is TRBJ1-2, the V gene TRBV28; 7 positions match TRBD1. The CDR3 totals 17 residues. The germline V gene encodes CDR1 MDHEN and CDR2 SYDVKM. The J segment lost 2 bases and the V segment lost 2 bases, leaving 11 bases of the junction unmatched. The CDR3 loop is CASSLTRGTVLNYGYTF. Written as DNA, the CDR3 is TGTGCCAGCAGTTTAACAAGGGGGACAGTCCTAAACTATGGCTACACCTTC.

This chain's CDR3 is CATRGGEGQPQHF. The CDR3 DNA is TGTGCTACGAGGGGGGGTGAAGGGCAGCCCCAGCATTTT. This chain uses TRBV24-1 with TRBJ1-5, with D possibly being TRBD1 (6 bases). Germline V gene lookup returns CDR1 KGHDR and CDR2 SFDVKD. The CDR3 has 13 residues.

The rearrangement uses TRBV21-1 and TRBJ2-2; the table assigns TRBD2, which was not confirmed against the DNA. TRBV21-1 is shown as a pseudogene. This CDR3 comprises 16 residues. CDR3 amino acids: CASTLAGGPSTGELFF. CDR3 nucleotide sequence: TGTGCCAGCACCCTAGCGGGAGGGCCCAGCACCGGGGAGCTGTTTTTT.

J is TRBJ2-7 and V is TRBV18, with 8 positions matching TRBD1. V dropped 4 bases and J dropped 3; count of bases not matched to a gene: 5. The CDR3 is 14 residues long. Germline-derived CDR1 and CDR2 are KGHSH and LQKENI. The CDR3 sequence: CASSQHTGGYEQYF. In nucleotides, the CDR3 is TGTGCCAGCTCACAACATACAGGGGGCTACGAGCAGTACTTC.

This chain joins TRBV9 and TRBJ2-3; a weak D match, TRBD2 (6 bases). The CDR3 is 14 residues long. With 4 bases removed from V and 5 bases from J, the gap between germline ends came to 14 bases. Germline CDR1 is SGDLS and CDR2 is YYNGEE. This chain's CDR3 is CASSPLLAGDTQYF. The CDR3 bases are TGTGCCAGCAGCCCACTACTAGCCGGAGATACGCAGTATTTT.